A single sample is the source of the 14 T cell receptor beta chains below, sequenced in a study of OX40 agonist ivuxolimab in advanced cancers. The data were produced by immunoSEQ multiplex PCR, yet TCRdb's version contains in-frame clones alone and is incomplete. The table lists roughly 53,000 clones, 90% of them singletons. The sample here was CD4+ or CD8+ T cells sorted from blood, taken in a trial of the OX40 agonist ivuxolimab. All receptors come from an adult with an advanced solid tumor such as melanoma, head and neck, liver or kidney cancer.

This chain joins TRBV28 and TRBJ2-7; no clear D gene. This CDR3 has 13 residues. Germline V lookup: CDR1 MDHEN, CDR2 SYDVKM. V lost 5 bases to trimming and J lost 3 bases, with 11 bases between them. The CDR3 sequence is CASSPVPDYEQYF. CDR3 sequence (DNA): TGTGCCAGCAGTCCCGTTCCGGACTACGAGCAGTACTTC.

CDR3 in amino acids: CASSGRYEQYF. CDR3 sequence (DNA): TGTGCCAGCAGCGGACGATACGAGCAGTACTTC. This rearrangement joins TRBV7-9 to TRBJ2-7; D gene unclear. Trimming pared 5 bases from V and 4 bases from J, leaving 6 bases between. The length of the CDR3 is 11 residues. Per germline, CDR1 SEHNR and CDR2 FQNEAQ (reference sequence).

The chain employs TRBV5-6 and TRBJ1-5, with 7 bases aligning to TRBD1. The germline V gene encodes CDR1 SGHDT and CDR2 YYEEEE. V gave up 3 bases and J gave up 6 bases; unmatched junction bases: 3. The CDR3 loop spans 13 amino acids. CDR3 in amino acids: CASSSQGSQPQHF. Here the CDR3 DNA reads TGTGCCAGCAGCTCACAGGGGAGTCAGCCCCAGCATTTT.

This clone was seen a few times. This chain links TRBV11-3 with TRBJ2-7; no definite D call. Germline V gene data show CDR1 as SGHNT and CDR2 as YENEEA. With 1 base removed from V and 3 bases from J, the gap between germline ends came to 7 bases. The CDR3 has 13 amino acids. CDR3 DNA: TGTGCCAGCAGCTTAGGAAGGGACTACGAGCAGTACTTC. Its translation is CASSLGRDYEQYF.

The V call is TRBV9, the J call TRBJ2-4, with D unclear. CDR3 length equals 15 residues. The V end lost 0 bases, the J end lost 4 bases, and 11 bases lay between the germline ends. Germline V CDR1 and CDR2: SGDLS, YYNGEE. CDR3 in DNA: TGTGCCAGCAGCGTAGATTCCAGCTCTAAAAACATTCAGTACTTC. Amino acids: CASSVDSSSKNIQYF. The variable domain in full, completed from reference TRBV9 and TRBJ2-4, reads DSGVTQTPKHLITATGQRVTLRCSPRSGDLSVYWYQQSLDQGLQFLIQYYNGEERAKGNILERFSAQQFPDLHSELNLSSLELGDSALYFCASSVDSSSKNIQYFGAGTRLSVL.

The chain joins TRBV7-8 to TRBJ1-1, with no clear D. The germline V and J ends were trimmed by 4 bases and 5 bases, with 11 bases remaining between them. The germline gives CDR1 SGHVS, CDR2 FQNEAQ. The CDR3 loop spans 13 amino acids. The CDR3 DNA follows: TGTGCCAGCAGCTACAGCGGGGTGACTGAAGCTTTCTTT. This encodes CASSYSGVTEAFF. The whole variable domain, filled in from reference TRBV7-8 and TRBJ1-1, reads GAGVSQSPRYKVAKRGQDVALRCDPISGHVSLFWYQQALGQGPEFLTYFQNEAQLDKSGLPSDRFFAERPEGSVSTLKIQRTQQEDSAVYLCASSYSGVTEAFFGQGTRLTVV.

CDR3: CASSRVPGLATHEQFF. In DNA form, the CDR3 reads TGTGCCAGCAGCCGCGTCCCGGGACTAGCGACGCATGAGCAGTTCTTC. The chain links TRBV5-6 to TRBJ2-1; 10 bases agree with TRBD2. In germline, CDR1 is SGHDT, CDR2 YYEEEE. The CDR3 is 16 amino acids. The ends lost 4 bases at V and 8 bases at J; junction bases unmatched: 12.

This clone was recorded once. Here the CDR3 DNA reads TGTGCCAGCAGTAGGGGACAGTTTTATGGCTACACCTTC. Encoded protein: CASSRGQFYGYTF. The V gene is TRBV6-6, the J gene TRBJ1-2; 7 positions agree with TRBD1. Germline loops: CDR1 MNHNY, CDR2 SVGAGI (reference sequence). Trimming removed 5 bases from V and 5 bases from J; junction bases left unmatched: 5. This CDR3 comprises 13 residues.

V usage is TRBV7-2 and J usage is TRBJ2-1, with TRBD2 matching 10 bases. Germline CDR1 and CDR2: SGHTA and FQGNSA. The length of the CDR3 is 15 residues. With V trimmed by 6 bases and J by 5 bases, 7 bases remained unmatched. The CDR3 sequence: CASRTGLAINNEQFF. The DNA of the CDR3 is TGTGCCAGCAGGACGGGACTAGCGATAAACAATGAGCAGTTCTTC.

The gene calls are TRBV29-1 and TRBJ1-2; D gene uncertain. The CDR3 is 13 amino acids. Per germline, CDR1 SQVTM and CDR2 ANQGSEA. V was cut by 4 bases and J by 7 bases, with 16 bases left in between. CDR3 protein: CSVGNGYVGGYTF. As DNA, the CDR3 is TGCAGCGTTGGAAACGGGTATGTTGGTGGCTACACCTTC.

This chain links TRBV15 with TRBJ2-7; possible D gene TRBD2, 5 bases. The CDR3 runs 12 residues. Trimming removed 5 bases at V and 6 bases at J, with 11 bases between. The germline CDR1 and CDR2 sequences are LNHNV and YYDKDF (reference sequence). The CDR3 coding sequence is TGTGCCACCAGCCGCGTTCGGGGCGAGCAGTACTTC. This encodes CATSRVRGEQYF. The entire variable domain, with the rest obtained from reference TRBV15 and TRBJ2-7, is as follows: DAMVIQNPRYQVTQFGKPVTLSCSQTLNHNVMYWYQQKSSQAPKLLFHYYDKDFNNEADTPDNFQSRRPNTSFCFLDIRSPGLGDTAMYLCATSRVRGEQYFGPGTRLTVT.

The chain recombines TRBV6-1 with TRBJ2-3; 11 positions match TRBD2. Germline CDR1 MNHNS, CDR2 SASEGT. The CDR3 runs 15 residues. The ends lost 4 bases at V and 6 bases at J; junction bases unmatched: 6. CDR3 protein: CASSVVSGRGDTQYF. The CDR3 bases are TGTGCCAGCAGTGTGGTTAGCGGGAGGGGGGATACGCAGTATTTT.

The chain links TRBV19 to TRBJ1-4; 7 bases are shared with TRBD1. V shed 3 bases, J shed 8 bases, and the junction held 12 bases outside the gene matches. The CDR3 consists of 16 residues. In germline, CDR1 is LNHDA, CDR2 SQIVND (reference sequence). The CDR3 here is CASSIVWQGVGEKLFF. The CDR3 DNA reads as TGTGCCAGTAGTATCGTTTGGCAGGGGGTTGGAGAAAAACTGTTTTTT.

The chain recombines TRBV14 with TRBJ1-2; TRBD1 is a possible D gene (6 bases). The CDR3 length is 13 residues. V gave up 2 bases and J gave up 7 bases, with 11 bases separating them. Germline V lookup: CDR1 SGHDN, CDR2 FVKESK. The CDR3 spells CASSQQGYRGYTF. DNA for the CDR3: TGTGCCAGCAGCCAACAGGGGTATCGTGGCTACACCTTC. The full variable domain, completed using reference TRBV14 and TRBJ1-2, is EAGVTQFPSHSVIEKGQTVTLRCDPISGHDNLYWYRRVMGKEIKFLLHFVKESKQDESGMPNNRFLAERTGGTYSTLKVQPAELEDSGVYFCASSQQGYRGYTFGSGTRLTVV.